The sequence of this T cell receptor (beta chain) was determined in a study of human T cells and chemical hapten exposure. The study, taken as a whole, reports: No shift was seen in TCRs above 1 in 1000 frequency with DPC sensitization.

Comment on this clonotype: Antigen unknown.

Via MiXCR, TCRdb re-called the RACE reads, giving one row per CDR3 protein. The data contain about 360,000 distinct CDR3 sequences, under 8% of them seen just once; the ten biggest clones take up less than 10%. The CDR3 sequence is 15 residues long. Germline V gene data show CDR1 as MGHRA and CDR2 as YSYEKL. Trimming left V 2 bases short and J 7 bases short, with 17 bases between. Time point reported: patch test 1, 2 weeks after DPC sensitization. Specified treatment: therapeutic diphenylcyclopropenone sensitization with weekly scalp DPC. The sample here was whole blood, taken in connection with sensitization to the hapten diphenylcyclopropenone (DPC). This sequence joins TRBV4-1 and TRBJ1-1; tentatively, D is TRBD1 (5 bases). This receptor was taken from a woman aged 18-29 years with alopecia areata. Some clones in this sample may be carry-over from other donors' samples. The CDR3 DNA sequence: TGCGCCAGCAGCCAACTATTAGGAGGGGAGAGTGAAGCTTTCTTT. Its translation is CASSQLLGGESEAFF.